This T cell receptor (beta chain) was retrieved from a study of T cell repertoires in cytomegalovirus infection. Overall study: From public TCR beta signatures came an indication of both CMV infection and matching HLA type.

Trimming stripped 9 bases from V and 2 bases from J, with 14 bases between. The CDR3 covers 14 residues. The germline gives CDR1 SGHKS, CDR2 YYEKEE (reference sequence). Study conclusions and caveats: The response measured ex vivo was dominated by TCR beta clonotypes (HLA-C-restricted and CMV-specific). Carriers of CMV plus the relevant HLA were identified by cumulative public TCR beta family frequency.

To note about this clonotype: What it recognizes is unknown.

TCRdb called the reads again in MiXCR, with one record for every CDR3 protein. The sample contains around 330,000 distinct CDR3 sequences, roughly 15% of which appear only once. The genes are TRBV5-5 and TRBJ2-2; D unclear. This sequence originates from a human donor in good health (CMV status not recorded). Some clones in this sample may be carry-over from other donors' samples. Sequenced: PBMCs. CDR3 nucleotides: TGTGCCACCAGTGCACAGCTTAACACCGGGGAGCTGTTTTTT. Translated, it gives CATSAQLNTGELFF.